This entry lists 9 T cell receptor beta chains sequenced from one sample in a study of blood T cell repertoires in COVID-19. Produced via immunoSEQ multiplex PCR; TCRdb's table is partial and in-frame only. This sample yields 200,000 to 300,000 clones, of which 84% are seen a single time; around 9.1% belongs to the top ten. The sequenced sample consisted of peripheral blood. The receptors come from a human donor in a cohort sampled during active COVID-19.

J is TRBJ1-3 and V is TRBV9; D call uncertain. Trimming took off 0 bases at V and 2 bases at J, with 15 bases between the two ends. Germline loops: CDR1 SGDLS, CDR2 YYNGEE. This CDR3 spans 17 amino acids. CDR3 DNA sequence: TGTGCCAGCAGCGTAGGCTTTACGAGAGTCGCTGGAAACACCATATATTTT. This encodes CASSVGFTRVAGNTIYF. Combining the CDR3 with reference TRBV9 and TRBJ1-3 gives the whole variable domain DSGVTQTPKHLITATGQRVTLRCSPRSGDLSVYWYQQSLDQGLQFLIQYYNGEERAKGNILERFSAQQFPDLHSELNLSSLELGDSALYFCASSVGFTRVAGNTIYFGEGSWLTVV.

This rearrangement joins TRBV7-6 to TRBJ1-5; D might be TRBD1 (5 bases). The germline V and J ends were trimmed by 6 bases and 7 bases, with 16 bases remaining between them. Germline loops: CDR1 SGHVS, CDR2 FNYEAQ. CDR3 length: 14 residues. In nucleotides, the CDR3 is TGTGCCAGCAGTACCTCAGGGTTTAGGCAGCCCCAGCATTTT. Its protein is CASSTSGFRQPQHF.

V usage is TRBV6-5 and J usage is TRBJ2-7; D gene unclear. This CDR3 is built from 14 residues. V was pared by 7 bases and J by 4 bases, with 17 bases between. Germline CDR1 and CDR2: MNHEY and SVGAGI. In DNA form, the CDR3 reads TGTGCCAGCAAGAGCGCGCTCGGCATATACGAGCAGTACTTC. Protein product: CASKSALGIYEQYF.

The V call is TRBV5-6, the J call TRBJ1-1; D is perhaps TRBD1 (5 bases). CDR1 is SGHDT and CDR2 is YYEEEE in the germline V gene. V shed 4 bases and J shed 0 bases, with 13 bases lying between them. This CDR3 has 15 amino acids. CDR3 in amino acids: CASSTTDRMNTEAFF. DNA of the CDR3: TGTGCCAGCAGCACCACCGACAGAATGAACACTGAAGCTTTCTTT.

In its sample, this clone was seen once. The rearrangement joins TRBV27 to TRBJ2-7; 8 positions match TRBD2. Germline V gene lookup returns CDR1 MNHEY and CDR2 SMNVEV (reference sequence). CDR3 length: 14 amino acids. Trimming removed 2 bases from V and 3 bases from J; junction bases left unmatched: 3. CDR3 sequence reads: CASSLAGRDYEQYF. DNA for the CDR3: TGTGCCAGCAGTTTAGCCGGGAGGGACTACGAGCAGTACTTC.

This chain uses TRBV28 with TRBJ2-7; D is unresolved. This CDR3 is 12 amino acids long. Germline CDR1 is MDHEN and CDR2 is SYDVKM. Trimming cost V 6 bases and J 0 bases, with 6 bases left between them. In DNA, the CDR3 is TGTGCCAGCAGAGACATCTCCTACGAGCAGTACTTC. This codes for CASRDISYEQYF.

The CDR3 protein is CASSFKRTGGHEQYF. CDR3 coding DNA: TGTGCCAGCAGTTTTAAGAGGACAGGAGGCCACGAGCAGTACTTC. The V gene is TRBV27, the J gene TRBJ2-7, with TRBD1 matching 7 bases. The CDR3 has 15 residues. With V trimmed by 3 bases and J by 5 bases, 10 bases remained unmatched. Germline-derived CDR1 and CDR2 are MNHEY and SMNVEV (reference sequence).

The genes are TRBV6-5 and TRBJ2-7, with a possible D match to TRBD2 (5 bases). V dropped 7 bases and J dropped 0 bases, with 13 bases sitting between them. The CDR3 sequence is 14 residues long. CDR1 and CDR2 from the germline V gene are MNHEY and SVGAGI. CDR3 sequence: CASIGVEFSYEQYF. CDR3 in DNA: TGTGCCAGCATCGGGGTGGAATTCTCCTACGAGCAGTACTTC.

The rearrangement joins TRBV5-4 to TRBJ2-7, with a weak D call TRBD2 (5 bases). The CDR3 spans 15 residues. The germline V and J ends were trimmed by 4 bases and 0 bases, with 14 bases remaining between them. The germline V gene has CDR1 SGHNT and CDR2 YYREEE (reference sequence). CDR3 protein: CASSPTRELSYEQYF. The DNA for the CDR3 is TGTGCCAGCAGCCCCACGAGGGAACTCTCCTACGAGCAGTACTTC.